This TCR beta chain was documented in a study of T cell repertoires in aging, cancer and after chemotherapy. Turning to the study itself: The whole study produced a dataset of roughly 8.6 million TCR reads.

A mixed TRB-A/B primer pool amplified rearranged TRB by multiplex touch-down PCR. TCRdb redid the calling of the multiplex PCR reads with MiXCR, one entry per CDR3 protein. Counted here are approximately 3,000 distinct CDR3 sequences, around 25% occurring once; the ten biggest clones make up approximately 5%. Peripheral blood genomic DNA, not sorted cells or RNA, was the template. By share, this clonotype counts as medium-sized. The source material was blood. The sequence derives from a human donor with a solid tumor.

Here the CDR3 reads CASSPTGLAYNEQFF. The CDR3 bases are TGTGCCAGCTCACCCACGGGACTAGCGTACAATGAGCAGTTCTTC. The chain combines TRBV18 with TRBJ2-1; 10 nucleotides agree with TRBD2. V gave up 3 bases and J gave up 4 bases; unmatched junction bases: 3. This CDR3 has 15 amino acids. Germline assignment: CDR1 KGHSH and CDR2 LQKENI.